This is a list of T cell receptor beta chains from one sample in a study of T cells after somatic rescue of genetic block. Only in-frame clones appear in the TCRdb table, and some are missing; sequencing was by immunoSEQ multiplex PCR. Of 50,000 to 60,000 clones listed, approximately 96% are singletons. The sample comprised peripheral blood mononuclear cells (PBMCs). The receptors originated from a child under two years old. Each CDR3 is given without its conserved first and last residue.

14 TRBJ2-2 TRBV7-6 ASSLEASRNTGELF
11 TRBJ2-3 TRBV12-5 ASGLDYTDTQY
12 TRBJ1-4 TRBV4-3 ASSQDPEGEKLF
13 TRBJ1-5 TRBV2 ASSERPGRNQPQH
16 TRBJ2-7 TRBV5-4 ASRPGLAGGPSGNEQY
13 TRBJ2-3 TRBV7-2 ASSLAAGSTDTQY
10 TRBJ2-3 TRBV10-3 AISPQGGTQY
11 TRBJ2-3 TRBV4-1 ASALAVPDTQY
11 TRBJ1-2 TRBV11-2 ASSLGQNYGYT
12 TRBJ2-7 TRBV19 ASSNRGGPYEQY
9 TRBJ1-1 TRBV6-6 ASRQGTEAF
12 TRBJ2-1 TRBV5-1 ASSLDRAYNEQF
13 TRBJ2-6 TRBV7-9 ASSLGGRGANVLT
10 TRBJ1-1 TRBV5-4 ASSSGNTEAF
9 TRBJ2-3 TRBV5-4 ASSFQDTQY
13 TRBJ2-5 TRBV4-1 ASSQVSGRGETQY
13 . TRBV5-4 ASSFPGLLSSEQY
12 TRBJ2-1 TRBV6-5 ASSSRTGYNEQF
16 TRBJ2-6 TRBV11-2 ASSHLTRGWTGANVLT
13 TRBJ1-2 TRBV7-9 ASSLEGAKNYGYT
9 TRBJ1-1 TRBV5-1 ASSLNTEAF
13 TRBJ1-6 TRBV4-2 ASSFEGSYNSPLH
11 TRBJ1-1 TRBV28 ASSLMKGTEAF
14 TRBJ1-1 TRBV18 ASSPIMRGLNTEAF
13 TRBJ2-3 TRBV9 ASSPRPGSTDTQY
12 TRBJ1-6 TRBV5-1 ASSLRDRASPLH
14 TRBJ2-1 TRBV1 TSSQDGTGNDNEQF
9 TRBJ2-1 TRBV6-1 ASSEAHEQF
10 TRBJ2-5 TRBV11-2 ASSLNIETQY
11 TRBJ2-3 TRBV7-2 ASSSVGEVGQY
11 TRBJ2-1 TRBV25-1 AITSGRNNEQF